The T cell receptor (beta chain) under discussion was sequenced for a study of blood T cell repertoires in COVID-19. The wider study: Researchers got acute and convalescent COVID-19 samples from the United States, Italy and Spain.

V shed 5 bases and J shed 4 bases, with 21 bases lying between them. Germline lookup yields CDR1 SEHNR and CDR2 FQNEAQ (reference sequence). The CDR3 is made up of 16 amino acids. Sequenced by immunoSEQ multiplex PCR; TCRdb stores in-frame clones only, minus some. The profile shows almost 250,000 clones, about 82% of them singletons. The TCR originated in an elderly woman with COVID-19, enrolled during active disease. The chain uses TRBV7-9 and TRBJ2-7, with a tentative D call TRBD2 (6 bases). Source material: peripheral blood. The CDR3 protein is CASSGGSWATSYEQYF. DNA for the CDR3: TGTGCCAGCAGCGGGGGGTCGTGGGCCACGTCATACGAGCAGTACTTC.